This T cell receptor beta chain derives from a study of blood T cell repertoires in COVID-19. Per the original methods: Amplifying reference gene primers gave estimates of nucleated cell counts. The protocol was immunoSEQ multiplex PCR, while the TCRdb copy is restricted to in-frame clones and leaves out a portion. The V and J calls and the clone size are those of that table, but D and trimming were determined from the DNA. The top ten clones hold 20% to 25% of a sample with 150,000 to 200,000 clones, roughly 85% of them seen once. This CDR3 region has 17 residues. V lost 6 bases and J lost 2; bases outside the gene matches: 15. Germline CDR1 and CDR2: MNHEY and SMNVEV (reference sequence).

This clonotype originated in a man aged 55 to 70 with active or convalescent COVID-19. The chain has TRBV27 and TRBJ1-2; 7 positions agree with TRBD1. Sequenced input: peripheral blood. The CDR3 DNA is TGTGCCAGCAGACCCGGGAGGGGGCGCAAAGGGAACTATGGCTACACCTTC. Its translation is CASRPGRGRKGNYGYTF.